This TCR beta chain was recovered during a study of cytomegalovirus exposure and HLA in healthy donors. Details on this clone: Its antigen is not identified.

Study-level points and caveats: Rare TCR sequences dominated, though some public TCRs recurred in many donors. In a later analysis, a missense DCLRE1C variant was linked to TCR beta V- and J-gene trimming. The authors enumerated 150 to 200 TCR beta chains as linked to cytomegalovirus.

V shed 0 bases and J shed 8 bases, with 14 bases lying between them. The CDR3 totals 15 residues. CDR1 is SGHRS and CDR2 is YFSETQ in the germline V gene. Primers included in the PCR were 60 Vbeta and 13 Jbeta primers. This table comes from immunoSEQ multiplex PCR, and its TCRdb copy is limited to in-frame clones, with some not included. Here the sample spans 100,000 to 150,000 clones, 80% being singletons. This sequence joins TRBV5-1 and TRBJ1-4; D is unresolved. Source material: PBMCs. This clonotype was obtained from a female donor in good health and CMV-seropositive. CDR3 in amino acids: CASSLVWGEGEKLFF. DNA for the CDR3: TGCGCCAGCAGCTTGGTTTGGGGAGAGGGAGAAAAACTGTTTTTT.